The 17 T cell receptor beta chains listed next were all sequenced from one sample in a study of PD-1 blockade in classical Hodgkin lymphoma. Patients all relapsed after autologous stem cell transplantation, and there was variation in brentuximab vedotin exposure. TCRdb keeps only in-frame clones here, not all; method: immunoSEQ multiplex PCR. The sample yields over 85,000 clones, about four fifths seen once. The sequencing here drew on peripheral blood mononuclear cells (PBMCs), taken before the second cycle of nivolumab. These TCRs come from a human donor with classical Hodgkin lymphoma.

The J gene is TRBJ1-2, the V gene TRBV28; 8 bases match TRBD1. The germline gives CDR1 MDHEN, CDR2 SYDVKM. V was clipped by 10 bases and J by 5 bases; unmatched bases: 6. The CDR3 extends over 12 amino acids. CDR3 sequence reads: CATQGAGYGYTF. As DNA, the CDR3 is TGTGCCACGCAGGGGGCAGGTTATGGCTACACCTTC.

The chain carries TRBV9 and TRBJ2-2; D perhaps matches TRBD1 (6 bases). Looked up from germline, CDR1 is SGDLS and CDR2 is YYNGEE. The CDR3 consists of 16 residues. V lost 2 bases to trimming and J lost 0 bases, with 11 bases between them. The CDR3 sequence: CASSVGWTANTGELFF. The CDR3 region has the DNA TGTGCCAGCAGCGTTGGATGGACAGCGAACACCGGGGAGCTGTTTTTT.

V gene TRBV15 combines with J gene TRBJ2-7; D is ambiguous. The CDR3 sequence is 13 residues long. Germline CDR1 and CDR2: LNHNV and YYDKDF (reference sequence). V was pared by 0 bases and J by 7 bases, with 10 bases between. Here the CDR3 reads CATSREILREQYF. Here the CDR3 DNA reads TGTGCCACCAGCAGAGAGATATTACGGGAGCAGTACTTC.

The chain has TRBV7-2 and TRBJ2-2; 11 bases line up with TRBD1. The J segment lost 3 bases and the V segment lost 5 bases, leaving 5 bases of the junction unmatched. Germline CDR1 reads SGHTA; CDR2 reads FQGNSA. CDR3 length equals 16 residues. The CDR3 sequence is CASSGQGARYTGELFF. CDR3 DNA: TGTGCCAGCAGCGGACAGGGGGCTCGGTACACCGGGGAGCTGTTTTTT.

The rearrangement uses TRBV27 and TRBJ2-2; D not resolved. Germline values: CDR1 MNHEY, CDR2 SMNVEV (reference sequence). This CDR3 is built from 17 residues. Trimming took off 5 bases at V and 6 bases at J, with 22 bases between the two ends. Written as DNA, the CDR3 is TGTGCCAGCAGTCCGATACCTAGGATCTTGACACCCGGGGAGCTGTTTTTT. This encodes CASSPIPRILTPGELFF.

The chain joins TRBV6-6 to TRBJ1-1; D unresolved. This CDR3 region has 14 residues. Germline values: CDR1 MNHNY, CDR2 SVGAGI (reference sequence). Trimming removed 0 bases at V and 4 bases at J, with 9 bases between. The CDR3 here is CASSYSDGVTEAFF. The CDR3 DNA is TGTGCCAGCAGTTACTCGGACGGAGTCACTGAAGCTTTCTTT.

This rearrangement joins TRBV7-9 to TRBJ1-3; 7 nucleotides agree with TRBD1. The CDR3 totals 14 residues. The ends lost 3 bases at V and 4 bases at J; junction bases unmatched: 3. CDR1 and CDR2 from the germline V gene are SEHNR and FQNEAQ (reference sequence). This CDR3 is CASSLQGEGNTIYF. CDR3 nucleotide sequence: TGTGCCAGCAGCTTGCAGGGGGAAGGAAACACCATATATTTT.

CDR3 in DNA: TGTGCCAGCAGCTTAGCCTACCAGGGTAACACCATATATTTT. Amino acid sequence: CASSLAYQGNTIYF. The rearrangement links TRBV7-2 to TRBJ1-3; possible D gene TRBD1, 5 bases. The V gene's germline CDR1 is SGHTA and CDR2 FQGNSA. The CDR3 is 14 residues long. With 0 bases removed from V and 7 bases from J, the gap between germline ends came to 10 bases.

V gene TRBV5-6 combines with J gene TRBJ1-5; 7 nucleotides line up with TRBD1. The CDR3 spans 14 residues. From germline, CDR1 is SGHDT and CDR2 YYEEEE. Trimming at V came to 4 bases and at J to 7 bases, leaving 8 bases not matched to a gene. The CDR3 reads CASSPQGGKQPQHF. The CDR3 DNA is TGTGCCAGCAGCCCGCAGGGGGGTAAGCAGCCCCAGCATTTT.

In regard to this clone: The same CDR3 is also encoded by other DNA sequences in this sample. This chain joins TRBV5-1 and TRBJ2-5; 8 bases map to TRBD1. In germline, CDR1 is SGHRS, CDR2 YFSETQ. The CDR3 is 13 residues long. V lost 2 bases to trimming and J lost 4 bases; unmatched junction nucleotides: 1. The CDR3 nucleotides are TGCGCCAGCAGCTTAGGACAGGGAGAGACCCAGTACTTC. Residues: CASSLGQGETQYF.

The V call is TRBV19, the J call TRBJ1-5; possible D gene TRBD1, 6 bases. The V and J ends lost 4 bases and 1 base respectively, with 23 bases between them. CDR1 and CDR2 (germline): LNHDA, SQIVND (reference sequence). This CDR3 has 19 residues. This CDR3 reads CASSSWPPGAGPSNQPQHF. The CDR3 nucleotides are TGTGCCAGTAGTAGTTGGCCGCCGGGGGCCGGTCCAAGCAATCAGCCCCAGCATTTT.

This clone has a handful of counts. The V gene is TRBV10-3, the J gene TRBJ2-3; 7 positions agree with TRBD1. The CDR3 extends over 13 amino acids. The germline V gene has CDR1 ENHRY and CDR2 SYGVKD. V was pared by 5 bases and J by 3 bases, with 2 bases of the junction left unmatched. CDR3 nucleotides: TGTGCCATCAGTTTACAGGGGACAGATACGCAGTATTTT. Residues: CAISLQGTDTQYF.

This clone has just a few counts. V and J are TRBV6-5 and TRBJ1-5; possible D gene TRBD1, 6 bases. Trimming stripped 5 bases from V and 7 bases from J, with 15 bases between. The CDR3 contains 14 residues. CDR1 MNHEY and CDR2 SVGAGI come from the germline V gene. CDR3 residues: CASSTRQAGQPQHF. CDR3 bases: TGTGCCAGCAGTACCCGACAGGCCGGGCAGCCCCAGCATTTT.

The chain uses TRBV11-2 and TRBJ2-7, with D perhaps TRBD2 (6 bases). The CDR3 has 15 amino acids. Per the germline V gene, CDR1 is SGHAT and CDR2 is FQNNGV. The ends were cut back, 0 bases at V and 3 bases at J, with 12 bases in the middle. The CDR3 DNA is TGTGCCAGCAGCTTAGATGGGGAGGCGGGCTACGAGCAGTACTTC. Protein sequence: CASSLDGEAGYEQYF.

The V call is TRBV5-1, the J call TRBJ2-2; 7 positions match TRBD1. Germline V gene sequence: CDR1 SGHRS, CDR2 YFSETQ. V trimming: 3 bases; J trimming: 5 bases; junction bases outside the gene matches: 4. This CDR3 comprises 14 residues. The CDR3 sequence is CASSSGQATGELFF. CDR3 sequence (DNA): TGCGCCAGCAGCTCCGGACAGGCGACCGGGGAGCTGTTTTTT.

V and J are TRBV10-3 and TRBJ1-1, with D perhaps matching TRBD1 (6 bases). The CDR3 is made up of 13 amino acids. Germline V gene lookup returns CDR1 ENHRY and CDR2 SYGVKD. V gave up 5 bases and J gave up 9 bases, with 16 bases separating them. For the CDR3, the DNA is TGTGCCATCAGTAATCTACAGGGCTTGAAAGCTTTCTTT. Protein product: CAISNLQGLKAFF.

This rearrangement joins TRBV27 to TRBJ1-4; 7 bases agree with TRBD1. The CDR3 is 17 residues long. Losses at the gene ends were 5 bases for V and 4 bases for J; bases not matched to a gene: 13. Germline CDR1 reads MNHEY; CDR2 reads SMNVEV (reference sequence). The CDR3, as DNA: TGTGCCAGCAGTCCCGGACAGGCCCCACCCGTTAATGAAAAACTGTTTTTT. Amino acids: CASSPGQAPPVNEKLFF.